Shown below are 20 T cell receptor beta chains from a single sample sequenced in a study of cytomegalovirus exposure and HLA in healthy donors. PCR used 60 Vbeta primers and 13 Jbeta primers. Clones were read by immunoSEQ multiplex PCR, and TCRdb kept only the in-frame ones, dropping some. The listing contains some 150,000 clones. Material for sequencing was PBMCs. These receptors were obtained from a woman under 30 in good health and CMV-seronegative.

The V gene is TRBV7-8, the J gene TRBJ1-5; 7 positions agree with TRBD1. Germline V gene sequence: CDR1 SGHVS, CDR2 FQNEAQ. The CDR3 loop spans 16 amino acids. V lost 5 bases, J lost 2 bases, and 9 bases stayed unmatched. CDR3 sequence reads: CASSLWDRGGNQPQHF. The CDR3 DNA sequence: TGTGCCAGCAGCCTATGGGACAGAGGAGGCAATCAGCCCCAGCATTTT.

The V and J genes are TRBV9 and TRBJ2-3; no firm D call. CDR3 length: 13 amino acids. The V end lost 0 bases, the J end lost 4 bases, and 6 bases lay between the germline ends. The germline gives CDR1 SGDLS, CDR2 YYNGEE. CDR3 nucleotides: TGTGCCAGCAGCGTAGGAGGAGCAGATACGCAGTATTTT. This encodes CASSVGGADTQYF.

CDR3: CAISETFQEAGELFF. CDR3 DNA: TGTGCCATCAGTGAGACTTTTCAGGAGGCCGGGGAGCTGTTTTTT. The genes are TRBV10-3 and TRBJ2-2; maybe TRBD2 (5 bases). The CDR3 is 15 residues long. The germline V and J ends were trimmed by 2 bases and 6 bases, with 13 bases remaining between them. Per germline, CDR1 ENHRY and CDR2 SYGVKD.

The rearrangement links TRBV7-6 to TRBJ2-1, with 10 bases aligning to TRBD2. V gave up 1 base and J gave up 6 bases; unmatched junction bases: 9. CDR3 length equals 17 residues. Germline V lookup: CDR1 SGHVS, CDR2 FNYEAQ. The CDR3 coding sequence is TGTGCCAGCAGCTTAGTCCACCCGGGACTAGCGTCCAATGAGCAGTTCTTC. This sequence encodes CASSLVHPGLASNEQFF. The full variable domain, in which reference TRBV7-6 and TRBJ2-1 provide the parts outside the CDR3, is GAGVSQSPRYKVTKRGQDVALRCDPISGHVSLYWYRQALGQGPEFLTYFNYEAQQDKSGLPNDRFSAERPEGSISTLTIQRTEQRDSAMYRCASSLVHPGLASNEQFFGPGTRLTVL.

V and J are TRBV27 and TRBJ2-1; D not certain. Germline lookup yields CDR1 MNHEY and CDR2 SMNVEV (reference sequence). V dropped 0 bases and J dropped 0 bases, with 6 bases sitting between them. The CDR3 runs 15 residues. The CDR3 spells CASSLSLSSYNEQFF. DNA for the CDR3: TGTGCCAGCAGTTTATCCCTGAGCTCCTACAATGAGCAGTTCTTC.

The CDR3 DNA reads as TGTGCCAGCAGTGGTCAGATAAATCAGCCCCAGCATTTT. Its translation is CASSGQINQPQHF. The chain combines TRBV2 with TRBJ1-5; no reliable D call. Deletions cut 4 bases from V and 4 bases from J, with 8 bases between. The CDR3 has 13 residues. The germline gives CDR1 SNHLY, CDR2 FYNNEI.

The chain has TRBV19 and TRBJ2-1; D ambiguous. This CDR3 region has 17 residues. From germline, CDR1 is LNHDA and CDR2 SQIVND (reference sequence). The ends were cut back, 4 bases at V and 1 base at J, with 17 bases in the middle. CDR3 sequence: CASSSSVISRSYNEQFF. The CDR3, as DNA: TGTGCCAGTAGTAGCTCCGTTATTTCTAGGTCCTACAATGAGCAGTTCTTC.

The chain has TRBV5-4 and TRBJ2-1, with TRBD2 matching 12 bases. This CDR3 is 15 amino acids long. The ends lost 4 bases at V and 4 bases at J; junction bases unmatched: 3. In germline, CDR1 is SGHNT, CDR2 YYREEE (reference sequence). The CDR3 loop reads CASSEGLAGYNEQFF. CDR3 bases: TGTGCCAGCAGCGAGGGACTAGCGGGTTACAATGAGCAGTTCTTC.

The V gene is TRBV19, the J gene TRBJ2-1, with a weak D call TRBD2 (6 bases). Germline CDR1 reads LNHDA; CDR2 reads SQIVND (reference sequence). This CDR3 comprises 14 residues. Trimming pared 6 bases from V and 3 bases from J, leaving 12 bases between. CDR3 loop: CASRSGEYYNEQFF. The CDR3 DNA follows: TGTGCCAGTAGGTCGGGAGAATACTACAATGAGCAGTTCTTC.

This sequence joins TRBV5-1 and TRBJ2-5; possibly TRBD1 for D (6 bases). Trimming stripped 4 bases from V and 5 bases from J, with 18 bases between. Germline V CDR1 and CDR2: SGHRS, YFSETQ. The CDR3 is 15 residues long. The CDR3 loop reads CASSEGDPRSETQYF. The CDR3 coding sequence is TGCGCCAGCAGCGAGGGGGACCCGAGGTCCGAGACCCAGTACTTC.

The chain combines TRBV18 with TRBJ2-1; 9 bases match TRBD2. V shed 5 bases and J 10 bases; nucleotides not matched to a gene: 18. The germline V gene has CDR1 KGHSH and CDR2 LQKENI. The CDR3 is 17 residues long. CDR3 in amino acids: CASSTGFGSGSSREQFF. The CDR3 DNA reads as TGTGCCAGCTCAACAGGGTTCGGTAGCGGGAGTTCCAGGGAGCAGTTCTTC.

The genes are TRBV7-2 and TRBJ2-2; possibly TRBD2 for D (5 bases). CDR3 length: 15 amino acids. V lost 5 bases to trimming and J lost 6 bases, with 16 bases between them. Germline V gives CDR1 SGHTA, CDR2 FQGNSA. CDR3 in DNA: TGTGCCAGCAGCAGCCCCACTAGATATCCCGGGGAGCTGTTTTTT. Translating it yields CASSSPTRYPGELFF.

The genes are TRBV6-6 and TRBJ1-5; D is uncertain. Trimming shortened V by 2 bases and J by 3 bases, and 5 bases separated the two germline ends. The CDR3 runs 13 residues. Looked up from germline, CDR1 is MNHNY and CDR2 is SVGAGI (reference sequence). The CDR3 protein is CASSYNHNQPQHF. The DNA for the CDR3 is TGTGCCAGCAGTTACAATCACAATCAGCCCCAGCATTTT.

Note on this clone: This sample also contains other DNA sequences that code for the same CDR3. J is TRBJ2-1 and V is TRBV19; TRBD2 aligns across 8 bases. The J segment lost 7 bases and the V segment lost 1 base, leaving 3 bases of the junction unmatched. Germline loops: CDR1 LNHDA, CDR2 SQIVND (reference sequence). CDR3 length: 14 amino acids. CDR3 loop: CASSIGTSGNEQFF. In DNA, the CDR3 is TGTGCCAGTAGTATAGGTACTAGCGGAAATGAGCAGTTCTTC. The full variable domain, with the rest looked up from reference TRBV19 and TRBJ2-1, is DGGITQSPKYLFRKEGQNVTLSCEQNLNHDAMYWYRQDPGQGLRLIYYSQIVNDFQKGDIAEGYSVSREKKESFPLTVTSAQKNPTAFYLCASSIGTSGNEQFFGPGTRLTVL.

This chain uses TRBV7-8 with TRBJ1-2; D might be TRBD1 (6 bases). Germline V CDR1 and CDR2: SGHVS, FQNEAQ. Trimming removed 4 bases from V and 5 bases from J, with 17 bases in between. The CDR3 is 15 amino acids. The CDR3 spells CASSSIQGLGYGYTF. As DNA, the CDR3 is TGTGCCAGCAGCTCCATCCAGGGGCTTGGTTATGGCTACACCTTC.

The CDR3, as DNA: TGTGCCAGCAGCTTGAACTCGGGAGGGCCCTACGAGCAGTACTTC. Translating gives CASSLNSGGPYEQYF. The chain recombines TRBV5-4 with TRBJ2-7; 8 bases are shared with TRBD2. The CDR3 loop spans 15 amino acids. Germline loops: CDR1 SGHNT, CDR2 YYREEE (reference sequence). The V segment lost 1 base and the J segment 2 bases; nucleotides outside the gene matches: 5.

The rearrangement uses TRBV19 and TRBJ2-5; possible D gene TRBD1, 6 bases. CDR1 and CDR2 from the germline V gene are LNHDA and SQIVND (reference sequence). The length of the CDR3 is 14 residues. Trimming pared 3 bases from V and 5 bases from J, leaving 13 bases between. The CDR3 spells CASSMPGVIETQYF. The CDR3 DNA is TGTGCCAGTAGTATGCCAGGGGTAATTGAGACCCAGTACTTC. The whole variable domain, remainder taken from reference TRBV19 and TRBJ2-5, is DGGITQSPKYLFRKEGQNVTLSCEQNLNHDAMYWYRQDPGQGLRLIYYSQIVNDFQKGDIAEGYSVSREKKESFPLTVTSAQKNPTAFYLCASSMPGVIETQYFGPGTRLLVL.

CDR3 residues: CASSGTQSSYNEQFF. CDR3 nucleotides: TGTGCCAGCAGTGGGACTCAGAGCTCCTACAATGAGCAGTTCTTC. V and J are TRBV2 and TRBJ2-1; D is perhaps TRBD2 (5 bases). Germline assignment: CDR1 SNHLY and CDR2 FYNNEI. V lost 4 bases and J 0 bases, leaving 10 bases between the germline ends. This CDR3 has 15 amino acids. Drawing the rest from reference TRBV2 and TRBJ2-1, the complete variable domain is EPEVTQTPSHQVTQMGQEVILRCVPISNHLYFYWYRQILGQKVEFLVSFYNNEISEKSEIFDDQFSVERPDGSNFTLKIRSTKLEDSAMYFCASSGTQSSYNEQFFGPGTRLTVL.

The chain recombines TRBV7-9 with TRBJ1-2; D is undetermined. The CDR3 loop spans 15 amino acids. Germline values: CDR1 SEHNR, CDR2 FQNEAQ (reference sequence). V was shortened by 6 bases and J by 0 bases, with 14 bases between the two germline ends. CDR3 sequence reads: CASSHGKESNYGYTF. The CDR3 DNA reads TGTGCCAGCAGTCACGGGAAGGAATCTAACTATGGCTACACCTTC. The full variable domain, with the rest looked up from reference TRBV7-9 and TRBJ1-2, is DTGVSQNPRHKITKRGQNVTFRCDPISEHNRLYWYRQTLGQGPEFLTYFQNEAQLEKSRLLSDRFSAERPKGSFSTLEIQRTEQGDSAMYLCASSHGKESNYGYTFGSGTRLTVV.

The chain is built from TRBV19 and TRBJ2-1, with D possibly TRBD2 on 6 matching bases. The CDR3 consists of 15 residues. Trimming took off 4 bases at V and 2 bases at J, with 12 bases between the two ends. CDR1 is LNHDA, CDR2 SQIVND, per germline (reference sequence). The CDR3 reads CASSTEGLAYNEQFF. The CDR3 DNA reads as TGTGCCAGTAGTACAGAGGGACTGGCCTACAATGAGCAGTTCTTC.